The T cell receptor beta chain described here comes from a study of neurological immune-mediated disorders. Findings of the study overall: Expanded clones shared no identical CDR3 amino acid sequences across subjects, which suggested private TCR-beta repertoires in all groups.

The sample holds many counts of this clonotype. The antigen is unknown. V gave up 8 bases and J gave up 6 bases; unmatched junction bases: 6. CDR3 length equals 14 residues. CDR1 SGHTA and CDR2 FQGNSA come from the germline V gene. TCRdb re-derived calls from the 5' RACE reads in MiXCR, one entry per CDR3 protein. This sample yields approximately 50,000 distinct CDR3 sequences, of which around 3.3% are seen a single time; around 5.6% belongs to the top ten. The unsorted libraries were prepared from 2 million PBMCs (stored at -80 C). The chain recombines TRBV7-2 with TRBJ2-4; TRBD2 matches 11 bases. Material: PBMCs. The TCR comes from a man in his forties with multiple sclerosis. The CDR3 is CASSIAGGRNIQYF. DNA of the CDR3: TGTGCCAGCTCCATAGCGGGGGGGAGAAACATTCAGTACTTC.